This TCR beta chain originates from a study of CD8 T cells in ankylosing spondylitis (dated by TCRdb to the late 2010s). Regarding the complete study: To find TCR variants linked to disease, the study profiled T cell receptor beta repertoires in ankylosing spondylitis patients and healthy donors. In total, the full study cohort was made up of approximately 99 healthy donors and some 26 ankylosing spondylitis patients. Peripheral blood samples were taken, and synovial fluid was additionally collected from ankylosing spondylitis patients.

The listed sequencing device is Illumina HiSeq 2500. Quantitative 5'-RACE with molecular barcodes was used to prepare TCR beta libraries. The authors processed their data as follows. A new computational method based on a probabilistic model of VDJ rearrangement was used to identify disease-linked TCR variants. The raw public data were reprocessed by TCRdb itself: fastp quality trimming at Q25, MiXCR clonotype calling, in-frame beta chains only. Each record represents a unique CDR3 protein, reported with the most common genes and DNA among its rows. TCRdb's processing, not the authors' own work, is the source of the V and J calls. The sample contains under 200,000 distinct CDR3 sequences, around a tenth of them found a single time. Of the sample, more than 12% falls within the top ten clones. A few counts support this clonotype. There is no known antigen for this receptor. Base qualities are missing; no much larger clone stands one base away.

Overall study outcomes, separate from this receptor: Some motif variants were previously reported in synovial fluid and blood of reactive arthritis patients, suggesting common disease-initiation mechanisms. Significant enrichment of the disease-linked clones was reported in matched synovial fluid samples from ankylosing spondylitis patients. Blood from ankylosing spondylitis patients appeared to be characterized by a TCR beta motif made up of several highly homologous amino acid variants. The disease-linked clones showed a CD8+ phenotype and occurred at relatively low frequencies in peripheral blood.

Material: blood, either unsorted or a sorted T cell fraction (not recorded which). The receptor was isolated from a female donor with ankylosing spondylitis or in good health (not recorded which).

At the DNA level, the sequence is TGTGCCAGCAGCCCCCTTGACGGTACAGGGGCCAACGTCCTGACTTTC. Its protein is CASSPLDGTGANVLTF. This sequence uses TRBV14 and TRBJ2-6; the D gene lacks a confident call. V is clipped by 4 bases and J by 4 bases, and the sequence between their germline boundaries is 14 bases long. CDR3 length: 16 amino acids, cysteine to phenylalanine. The CDR3 DNA has 48 bases and is translated from base 1. As encoded in the germline V gene, CDR1 is SGHDN while CDR2 is FVKESK. The CDR3, completed at both ends by the reference TRBV14 and TRBJ2-6 genes, gives the full variable domain EAGVTQFPSHSVIEKGQTVTLRCDPISGHDNLYWYRRVMGKEIKFLLHFVKESKQDESGMPNNRFLAERTGGTYSTLKVQPAELEDSGVYFCASSPLDGTGANVLTFGAGSRLTVL.